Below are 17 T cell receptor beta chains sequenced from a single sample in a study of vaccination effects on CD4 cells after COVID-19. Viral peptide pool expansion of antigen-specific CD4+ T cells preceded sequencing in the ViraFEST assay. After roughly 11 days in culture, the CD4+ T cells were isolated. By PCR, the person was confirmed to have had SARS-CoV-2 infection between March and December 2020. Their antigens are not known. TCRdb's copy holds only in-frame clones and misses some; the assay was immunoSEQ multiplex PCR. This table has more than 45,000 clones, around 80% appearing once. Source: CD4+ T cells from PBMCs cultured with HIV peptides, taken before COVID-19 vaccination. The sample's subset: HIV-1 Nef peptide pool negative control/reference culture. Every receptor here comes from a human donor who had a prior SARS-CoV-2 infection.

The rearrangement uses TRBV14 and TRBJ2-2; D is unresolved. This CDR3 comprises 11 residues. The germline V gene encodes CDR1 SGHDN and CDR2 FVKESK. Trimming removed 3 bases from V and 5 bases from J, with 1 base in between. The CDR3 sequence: CASSQTGELFF. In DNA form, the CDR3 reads TGTGCCAGCAGCCAGACCGGGGAGCTGTTTTTT.

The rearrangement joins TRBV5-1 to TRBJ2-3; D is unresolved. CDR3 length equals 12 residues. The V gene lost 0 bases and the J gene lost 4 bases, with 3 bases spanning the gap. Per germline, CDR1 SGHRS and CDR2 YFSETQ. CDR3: CASSLGADTQYF. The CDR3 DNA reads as TGCGCCAGCAGCTTGGGCGCAGATACGCAGTATTTT.

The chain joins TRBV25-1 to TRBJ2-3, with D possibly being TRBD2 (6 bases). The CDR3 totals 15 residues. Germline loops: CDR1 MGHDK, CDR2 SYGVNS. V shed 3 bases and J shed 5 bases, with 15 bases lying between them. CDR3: CASSDYGGPGDTQYF. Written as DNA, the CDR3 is TGTGCCAGCAGTGATTACGGAGGGCCGGGAGATACGCAGTATTTT.

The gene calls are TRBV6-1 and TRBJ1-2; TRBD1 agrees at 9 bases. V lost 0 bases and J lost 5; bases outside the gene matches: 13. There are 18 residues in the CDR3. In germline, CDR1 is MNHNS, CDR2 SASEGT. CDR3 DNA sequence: TGTGCCAGCAGTGAAGCGCAAGTACTGGGACAGGGAGGGTATGGCTACACCTTC. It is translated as CASSEAQVLGQGGYGYTF.

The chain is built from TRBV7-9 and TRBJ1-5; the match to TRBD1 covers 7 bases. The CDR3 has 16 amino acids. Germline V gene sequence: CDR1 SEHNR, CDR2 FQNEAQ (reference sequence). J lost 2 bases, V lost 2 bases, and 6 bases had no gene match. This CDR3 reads CASSLFKGAGNQPQHF. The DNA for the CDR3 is TGTGCCAGCAGCTTATTTAAGGGGGCGGGCAATCAGCCCCAGCATTTT. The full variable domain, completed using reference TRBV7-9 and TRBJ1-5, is DTGVSQNPRHKITKRGQNVTFRCDPISEHNRLYWYRQTLGQGPEFLTYFQNEAQLEKSRLLSDRFSAERPKGSFSTLEIQRTEQGDSAMYLCASSLFKGAGNQPQHFGDGTRLSIL.

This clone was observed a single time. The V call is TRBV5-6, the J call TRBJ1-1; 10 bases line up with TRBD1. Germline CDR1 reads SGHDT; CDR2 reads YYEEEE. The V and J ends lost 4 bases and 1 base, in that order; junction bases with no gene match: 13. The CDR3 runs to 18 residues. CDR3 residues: CASSLHRGTGDGNTEAFF. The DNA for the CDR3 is TGTGCCAGCAGCCTACACCGCGGGACAGGGGATGGGAACACTGAAGCTTTCTTT. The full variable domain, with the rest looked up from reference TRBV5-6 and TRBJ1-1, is DAGVTQSPTHLIKTRGQQVTLRCSPKSGHDTVSWYQQALGQGPQFIFQYYEEEERQRGNFPDRFSGHQFPNYSSELNVNALLLGDSALYLCASSLHRGTGDGNTEAFFGQGTRLTVV.

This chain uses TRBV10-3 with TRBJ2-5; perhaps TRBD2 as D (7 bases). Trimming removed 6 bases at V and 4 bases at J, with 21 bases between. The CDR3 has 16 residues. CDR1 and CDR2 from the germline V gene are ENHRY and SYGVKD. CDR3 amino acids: CAISTARGGGGETQYF. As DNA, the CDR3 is TGTGCCATCAGCACTGCTCGGGGAGGGGGGGGAGAGACCCAGTACTTC.

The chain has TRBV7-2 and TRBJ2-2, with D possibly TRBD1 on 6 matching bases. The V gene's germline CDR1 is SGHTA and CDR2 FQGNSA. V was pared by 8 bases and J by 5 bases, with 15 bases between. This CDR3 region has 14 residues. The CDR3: CASGAGRGTGELFF. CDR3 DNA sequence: TGTGCCAGCGGGGCGGGCAGGGGAACCGGGGAGCTGTTTTTT.

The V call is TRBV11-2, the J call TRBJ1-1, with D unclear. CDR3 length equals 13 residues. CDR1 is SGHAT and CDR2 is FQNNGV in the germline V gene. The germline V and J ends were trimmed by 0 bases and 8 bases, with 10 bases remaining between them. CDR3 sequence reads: CASSLDRVEEAFF. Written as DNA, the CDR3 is TGTGCCAGCAGCTTAGATCGGGTTGAGGAAGCTTTCTTT.

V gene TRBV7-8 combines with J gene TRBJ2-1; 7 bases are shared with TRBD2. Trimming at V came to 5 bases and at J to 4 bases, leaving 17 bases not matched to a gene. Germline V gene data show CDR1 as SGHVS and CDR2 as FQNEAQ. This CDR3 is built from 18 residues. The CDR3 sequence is CASSPFQASGGYYNEQFF. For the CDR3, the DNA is TGTGCCAGCAGCCCATTTCAGGCTAGCGGAGGATATTACAATGAGCAGTTCTTC.

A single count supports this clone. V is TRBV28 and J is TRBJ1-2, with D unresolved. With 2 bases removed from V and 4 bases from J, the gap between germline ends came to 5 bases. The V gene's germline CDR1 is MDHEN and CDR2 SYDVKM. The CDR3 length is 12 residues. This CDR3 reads CASSLQAYGYTF. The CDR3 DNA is TGTGCCAGCAGTTTACAGGCCTATGGCTACACCTTC.

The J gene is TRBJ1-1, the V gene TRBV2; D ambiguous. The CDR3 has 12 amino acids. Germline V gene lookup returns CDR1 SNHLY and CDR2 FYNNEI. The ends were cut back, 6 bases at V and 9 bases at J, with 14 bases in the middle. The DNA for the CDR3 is TGTGCCAGCAGCGTGACGGTACTCAAAGCTTTCTTT. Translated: CASSVTVLKAFF.

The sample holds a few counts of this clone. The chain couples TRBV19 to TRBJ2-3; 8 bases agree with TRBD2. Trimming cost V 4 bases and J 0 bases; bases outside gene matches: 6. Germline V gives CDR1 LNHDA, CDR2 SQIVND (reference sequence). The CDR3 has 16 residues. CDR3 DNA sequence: TGTGCCAGTAGTAAACCGGGACTAGGGAGCACAGATACGCAGTATTTT. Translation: CASSKPGLGSTDTQYF.

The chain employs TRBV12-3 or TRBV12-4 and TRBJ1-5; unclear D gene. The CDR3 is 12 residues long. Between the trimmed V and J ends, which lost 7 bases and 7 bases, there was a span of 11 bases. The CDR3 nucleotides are TGTGCCAGCACTACCAGGTACCAGCCCCAGCATTTT. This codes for CASTTRYQPQHF.

The CDR3, as DNA: TGTGCCAGTAGTAATCAGGGTGGGACCTACGAGCAGTACTTC. Translating it yields CASSNQGGTYEQYF. The chain combines TRBV19 with TRBJ2-7; D might be TRBD1 (5 bases). The germline V gene has CDR1 LNHDA and CDR2 SQIVND (reference sequence). The ends were cut back, 4 bases at V and 2 bases at J, with 12 bases in the middle. The CDR3 is 14 amino acids.

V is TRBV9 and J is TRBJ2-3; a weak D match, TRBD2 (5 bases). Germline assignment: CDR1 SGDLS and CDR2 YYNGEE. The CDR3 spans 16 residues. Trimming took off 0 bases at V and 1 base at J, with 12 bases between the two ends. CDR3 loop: CASSVDWAEGTDTQYF. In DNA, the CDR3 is TGTGCCAGCAGCGTAGATTGGGCGGAGGGCACAGATACGCAGTATTTT.

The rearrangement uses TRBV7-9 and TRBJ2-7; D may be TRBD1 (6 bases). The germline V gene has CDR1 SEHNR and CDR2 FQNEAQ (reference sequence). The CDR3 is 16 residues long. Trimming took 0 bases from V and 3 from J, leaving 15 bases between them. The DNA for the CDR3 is TGTGCCAGCAGCTTAGCAGCCTCGACAGGAGTCTACGAGCAGTACTTC. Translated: CASSLAASTGVYEQYF.